These 17 T cell receptor beta chains were all obtained from the same sample, sequenced in a study of cytomegalovirus exposure and HLA in healthy donors. PCR used 60 Vbeta primers and 13 Jbeta primers. Profiled with immunoSEQ multiplex PCR; TCRdb holds only in-frame clones, not every one. The sample has 97,000 or so clones, roughly a tenth seen once. Sample: PBMCs. Receptor source: a man over 45 in good health and CMV-seropositive.

The rearrangement joins TRBV11-2 to TRBJ2-2; 9 nucleotides line up with TRBD2. V trimming: 1 base; J trimming: 3 bases; junction bases outside the gene matches: 12. Germline CDR1 reads SGHAT; CDR2 reads FQNNGV. The CDR3 sequence is 19 residues long. The CDR3: CASSLAHGREGLYTGELFF. The CDR3 coding sequence is TGTGCCAGCAGCTTAGCTCATGGGCGGGAGGGCCTGTACACCGGGGAGCTGTTTTTT.

This clone was observed a handful of times. This chain joins TRBV27 and TRBJ2-7; TRBD2 matches 13 bases. Germline values: CDR1 MNHEY, CDR2 SMNVEV (reference sequence). J was trimmed by 7 bases and V by 3 bases; bases with no gene match: 3. This CDR3 is 14 amino acids long. In DNA form, the CDR3 reads TGTGCCAGCAGTTTCGGACTAGCGGGAGTTGAGCAGTACTTC. This translates into CASSFGLAGVEQYF.

This clone was seen only a few times. The J gene is TRBJ2-7, the V gene TRBV29-1, with 9 bases fitting TRBD2. J was trimmed by 4 bases and V by 7 bases; bases with no gene match: 8. Germline values: CDR1 SQVTM, CDR2 ANQGSEA. The CDR3 is 13 amino acids. DNA for the CDR3: TGCAGCGCCTCTAGCGGGATTGCTTACGAGCAGTACTTC. Translating gives CSASSGIAYEQYF.

This clone has more than one count but fewer than ten. The chain combines TRBV19 with TRBJ2-1, with a possible D match to TRBD2 (6 bases). Germline CDR1 and CDR2: LNHDA and SQIVND (reference sequence). This CDR3 has 17 residues. V lost 1 base and J lost 5, with 18 bases in between. The CDR3 loop reads CASSIGPGWGDHNEQFF. CDR3 DNA: TGTGCCAGTAGTATAGGCCCGGGCTGGGGGGACCACAATGAGCAGTTCTTC.

J is TRBJ1-2 and V is TRBV20-1; D possibly corresponds to TRBD1 (5 bases). The germline gives CDR1 DFQATT, CDR2 SNEGSKA (reference sequence). The CDR3 runs to 11 residues. V lost 6 bases to trimming and J lost 7 bases, with 12 bases between them. CDR3 loop: CSARREGGYTF. Here the CDR3 DNA reads TGCAGTGCCCGCAGGGAGGGTGGCTACACCTTC.

This clone was counted between two and nine times. The V and J genes are TRBV7-9 and TRBJ2-1, with a possible D match to TRBD2 (6 bases). The CDR3 sequence is 16 residues long. Germline values: CDR1 SEHNR, CDR2 FQNEAQ (reference sequence). Trimming cost V 0 bases and J 4 bases, with 13 bases left between them. This CDR3 is CASSLASLASYNEQFF. DNA for the CDR3: TGTGCCAGCAGCTTAGCGAGTCTAGCGAGTTACAATGAGCAGTTCTTC.

There are a few counts of this clone. The chain links TRBV7-2 to TRBJ2-7, with unresolved D. The V end was cut by 6 bases, the J end by 9 bases, with 21 bases between. The germline gives CDR1 SGHTA, CDR2 FQGNSA. The CDR3 is 14 amino acids. CDR3 in DNA: TGTGCCAGCAGTTCTACCGCCGGGTTTCCCGGGCAGTACTTC. Its translation is CASSSTAGFPGQYF.

This clone was detected a few times. The chain couples TRBV27 to TRBJ2-5; D is uncertain. The CDR3 loop spans 14 amino acids. The V and J ends lost 3 bases and 2 bases respectively, with 10 bases between them. Germline CDR1 and CDR2: MNHEY and SMNVEV (reference sequence). CDR3 region: CASSLFLQQETQYF. CDR3 DNA: TGTGCCAGCAGTTTGTTTTTACAGCAAGAGACCCAGTACTTC.

A few counts support this clone. The V call is TRBV7-2, the J call TRBJ2-7; TRBD2 aligns across 9 bases. Germline assignment: CDR1 SGHTA and CDR2 FQGNSA. The CDR3 totals 14 residues. Trimming took 4 bases from V and 6 from J; bases not matched to a gene: 7. CDR3 protein: CASSSQGTSSEQYF. The CDR3 nucleotides are TGTGCCAGCAGCTCACAAGGGACTAGCTCCGAGCAGTACTTC.

This clone was seen more than once but under ten times. The chain employs TRBV7-2 and TRBJ2-2; TRBD2 is a possible D gene (5 bases). The CDR3 is 15 residues long. The germline V gene has CDR1 SGHTA and CDR2 FQGNSA. Trimming shortened V by 5 bases and J by 8 bases, and 18 bases separated the two germline ends. DNA of the CDR3: TGTGCCAGCAGCAGGCGGACGGATGTAGCGGGGGAGCTGTTTTTT. This encodes CASSRRTDVAGELFF.

The chain joins TRBV9 to TRBJ2-7; TRBD2 matches 10 bases. V lost 3 bases and J lost 3; bases outside the gene matches: 12. The CDR3 is 17 residues long. Germline V gene sequence: CDR1 SGDLS, CDR2 YYNGEE. Here the CDR3 DNA reads TGTGCCAGCAGCGGGGCCCCGGGGACTAGCGCAGACTACGAGCAGTACTTC. This sequence encodes CASSGAPGTSADYEQYF.

J is TRBJ2-1 and V is TRBV4-3; TRBD2 matches 14 bases. V dropped 1 base and J dropped 9; count of bases not matched to a gene: 5. This CDR3 has 16 amino acids. Germline V gene lookup returns CDR1 LGHNA and CDR2 YSLEER. The CDR3 sequence is CASSQVGLAGVGEQFF. As DNA, the CDR3 is TGCGCCAGCAGCCAAGTGGGACTAGCGGGAGTGGGTGAGCAGTTCTTC.

This clone has more than one count but fewer than ten. The gene calls are TRBV5-6 and TRBJ1-4; 7 bases align to TRBD1. There are 17 residues in the CDR3. V gave up 4 bases and J gave up 8 bases; unmatched junction bases: 17. Germline V lookup: CDR1 SGHDT, CDR2 YYEEEE. The CDR3 region is CASSADRPFAGREKLFF. The CDR3 nucleotides read TGTGCCAGCAGCGCGGACAGGCCATTCGCGGGTCGGGAAAAACTGTTTTTT.

This clone has a count of ten or more. This chain joins TRBV18 and TRBJ1-4, with 7 bases lining up with TRBD1. The J segment lost 4 bases and the V segment lost 2 bases, leaving 10 bases of the junction unmatched. From germline, CDR1 is KGHSH and CDR2 LQKENI. The CDR3 consists of 17 residues. The DNA of the CDR3 is TGTGCCAGCTCACCATTAATTACAGGGGCCCTTAATGAAAAACTGTTTTTT. This sequence encodes CASSPLITGALNEKLFF.

V is TRBV15 and J is TRBJ2-1; TRBD1 agrees at 7 bases. Trimming cost V 0 bases and J 12 bases; bases outside gene matches: 5. Germline V CDR1 and CDR2: LNHNV, YYDKDF (reference sequence). The CDR3 loop spans 13 amino acids. The DNA of the CDR3 is TGTGCCACCAGCAGAGACCCCCAGGGGGTGCAGTTCTTC. Amino acids: CATSRDPQGVQFF. Using reference TRBV15 and TRBJ2-1 for the parts outside the CDR3, the full variable domain is DAMVIQNPRYQVTQFGKPVTLSCSQTLNHNVMYWYQQKSSQAPKLLFHYYDKDFNNEADTPDNFQSRRPNTSFCFLDIRSPGLGDTAMYLCATSRDPQGVQFFGPGTRLTVL.

The sample holds a few counts of this clone. J is TRBJ2-7 and V is TRBV29-1, with 10 bases fitting TRBD1. V was pared by 4 bases and J by 5 bases, with 8 bases of the junction left unmatched. CDR1 and CDR2 from the germline V gene are SQVTM and ANQGSEA. The CDR3 is made up of 14 amino acids. In DNA form, the CDR3 reads TGCAGCGTTGCTCCGGGACAGGGGATCAACGAGCAGTACTTC. Residues: CSVAPGQGINEQYF.

This clone was observed a handful of times. The chain recombines TRBV28 with TRBJ2-3; TRBD1 aligns across 12 bases. The CDR3 is 17 amino acids. Trimming took 3 bases from V and 1 from J; bases not matched to a gene: 5. In germline, CDR1 is MDHEN, CDR2 SYDVKM. The CDR3 bases are TGTGCCAGCAGTTTGGGACAGGGGGCGCCGGGCACAGATACGCAGTATTTT. It encodes CASSLGQGAPGTDTQYF. Full variable domain (missing parts from reference TRBV28 and TRBJ2-3): DVKVTQSSRYLVKRTGEKVFLECVQDMDHENMFWYRQDPGLGLRLIYFSYDVKMKEKGDIPEGYSVSREKKERFSLILESASTNQTSMYLCASSLGQGAPGTDTQYFGPGTRLTVL.